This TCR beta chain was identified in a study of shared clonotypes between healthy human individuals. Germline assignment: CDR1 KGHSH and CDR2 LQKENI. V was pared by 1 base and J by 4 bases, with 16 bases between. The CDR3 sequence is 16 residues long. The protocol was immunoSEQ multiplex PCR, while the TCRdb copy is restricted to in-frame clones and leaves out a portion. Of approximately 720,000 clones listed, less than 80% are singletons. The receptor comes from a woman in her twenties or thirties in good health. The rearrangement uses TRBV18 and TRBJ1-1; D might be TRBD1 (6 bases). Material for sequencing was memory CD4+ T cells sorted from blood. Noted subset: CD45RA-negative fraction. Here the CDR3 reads CASSPRDQGGSTEAFF. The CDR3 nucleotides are TGTGCCAGCTCACCACGAGACCAAGGGGGTAGCACTGAAGCTTTCTTT.